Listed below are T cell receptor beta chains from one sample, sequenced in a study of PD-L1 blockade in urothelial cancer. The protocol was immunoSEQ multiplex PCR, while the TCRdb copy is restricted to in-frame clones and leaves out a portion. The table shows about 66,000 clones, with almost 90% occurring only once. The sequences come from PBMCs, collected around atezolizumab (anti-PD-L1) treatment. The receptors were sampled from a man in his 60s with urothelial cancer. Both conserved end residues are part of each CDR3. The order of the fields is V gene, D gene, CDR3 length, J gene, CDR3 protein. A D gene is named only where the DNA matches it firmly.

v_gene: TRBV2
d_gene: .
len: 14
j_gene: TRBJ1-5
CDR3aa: CASSPTRGNQPQHF

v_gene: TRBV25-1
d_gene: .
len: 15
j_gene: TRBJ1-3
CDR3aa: CASSAGQFSGNTIYF

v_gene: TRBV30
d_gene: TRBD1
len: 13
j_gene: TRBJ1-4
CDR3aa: CAWGDRGNEKLFF

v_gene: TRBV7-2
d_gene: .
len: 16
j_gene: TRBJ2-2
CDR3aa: CASSLAAPGLPGELFF

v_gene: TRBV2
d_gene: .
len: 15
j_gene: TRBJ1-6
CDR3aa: CASSDKPTGGSPLHF

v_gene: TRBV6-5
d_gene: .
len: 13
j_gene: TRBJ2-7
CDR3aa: CASSYSARGEQYF

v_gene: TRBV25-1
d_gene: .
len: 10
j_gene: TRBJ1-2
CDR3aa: CASTGDGYTF

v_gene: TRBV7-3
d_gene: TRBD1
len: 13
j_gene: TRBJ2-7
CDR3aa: CASSNGQGDEQYF

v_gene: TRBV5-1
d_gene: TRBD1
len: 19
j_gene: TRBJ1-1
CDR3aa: CASSLRVPGQGPMNTEAFF

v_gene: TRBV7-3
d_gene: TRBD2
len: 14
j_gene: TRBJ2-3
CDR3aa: CASKTSGTGGTQYF

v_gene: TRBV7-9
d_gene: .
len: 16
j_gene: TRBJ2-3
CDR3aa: CASSLARPSSTDTQYF

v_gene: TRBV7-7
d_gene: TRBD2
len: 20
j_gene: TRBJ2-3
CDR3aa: CASSCSFGAGGPYPRDTQYF

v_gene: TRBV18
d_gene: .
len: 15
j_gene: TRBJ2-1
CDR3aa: CASSPQGSSYNEQFF

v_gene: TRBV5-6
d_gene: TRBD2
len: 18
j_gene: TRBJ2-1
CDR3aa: CASSLAVVGTSGRNEQFF

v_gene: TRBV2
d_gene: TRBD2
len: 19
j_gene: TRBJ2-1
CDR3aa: CASSEGVAGVPAWVNEQFF